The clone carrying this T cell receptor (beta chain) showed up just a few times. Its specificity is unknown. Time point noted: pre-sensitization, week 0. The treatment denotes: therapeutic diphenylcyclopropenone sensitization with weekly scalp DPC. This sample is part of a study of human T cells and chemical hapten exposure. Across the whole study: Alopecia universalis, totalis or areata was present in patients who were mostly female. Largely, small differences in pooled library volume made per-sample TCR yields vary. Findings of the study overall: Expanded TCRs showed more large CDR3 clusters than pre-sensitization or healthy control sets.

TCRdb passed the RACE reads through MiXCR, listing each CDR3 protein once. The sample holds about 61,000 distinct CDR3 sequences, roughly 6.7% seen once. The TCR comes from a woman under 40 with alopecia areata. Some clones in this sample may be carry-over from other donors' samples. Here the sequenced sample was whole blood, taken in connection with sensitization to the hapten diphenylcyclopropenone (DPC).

CDR3 sequence (DNA): TGTGCCAGCAGCAGAACAGGGTTTGGCTACACCTTC. Its translation is CASSRTGFGYTF. The chain carries TRBV11-3 and TRBJ1-2; tentatively, D is TRBD1 (6 bases). The germline V gene has CDR1 SGHNT and CDR2 YENEEA. V was pared by 5 bases and J by 7 bases, with 11 bases between. The CDR3 has 12 residues. Complete variable domain (other parts from reference TRBV11-3 and TRBJ1-2): EAGVVQSPRYKIIEKKQPVAFWCNPISGHNTLYWYLQNLGQGPELLIRYENEEAVDDSQLPKDRFSAERLKGVDSTLKIQPAELGDSAVYLCASSRTGFGYTFGSGTRLTVV.